The 27 T cell receptor beta chains below were found in one sample sequenced in a study of T cell responses to AZD1222 COVID-19 vaccine. Here immunoSEQ multiplex PCR was the method, and the copy in TCRdb shows in-frame clones only, minus some. The sample consists of 70,000 to 95,000 clones, just over 85% of them appearing once. The source was peripheral blood, collected 28 days after the second AZD1222 dose. Source of these receptors: an adult who received the AZD1222 COVID-19 vaccine.

This clone has just a few counts. The chain has TRBV19 and TRBJ1-3; a possible D gene is TRBD1 (5 bases). This CDR3 is built from 16 residues. Trimming left V 7 bases short and J 0 bases short, with 16 bases between. Germline CDR1 LNHDA, CDR2 SQIVND (reference sequence). The CDR3 loop reads CASTTGSQSSGNTIYF. The CDR3 nucleotides are TGTGCCAGTACCACAGGCAGCCAAAGCTCTGGAAACACCATATATTTT.

This sequence joins TRBV7-2 and TRBJ2-7; TRBD1 matches 7 bases. Per germline, CDR1 SGHTA and CDR2 FQGNSA. V gave up 5 bases and J gave up 5 bases; unmatched junction bases: 15. The CDR3 loop spans 16 amino acids. The CDR3 spells CASSPFPRGSRNEQYF. The DNA for the CDR3 is TGTGCCAGCAGCCCCTTCCCCAGGGGGAGTCGGAACGAGCAGTACTTC.

The rearrangement links TRBV5-4 to TRBJ2-3; either TRBD1 or TRBD2 may fit D (6 bases each). The CDR3 runs 17 residues. Germline V CDR1 and CDR2: SGHNT, YYREEE (reference sequence). Trimming cost V 0 bases and J 4 bases, with 18 bases left between them. DNA for the CDR3: TGTGCCAGCAGCTTGGGGGGGCAGAGGGGACTCGCAGATACGCAGTATTTT. Translation gives CASSLGGQRGLADTQYF.

The CDR3 loop reads CASSLRLAGGPYNEQFF. CDR3 nucleotide sequence: TGCGCCAGCAGCTTAAGACTAGCGGGAGGGCCCTACAATGAGCAGTTCTTC. This chain uses TRBV5-1 with TRBJ2-1, with 14 bases identical to TRBD2. V was clipped by 2 bases and J by 2 bases; unmatched bases: 3. CDR1 SGHRS and CDR2 YFSETQ come from the germline V gene. The CDR3 sequence is 17 residues long.

The V and J genes are TRBV27 and TRBJ2-2; TRBD2 might be the D (6 bases). Germline CDR1 MNHEY, CDR2 SMNVEV (reference sequence). CDR3 size: 14 residues. Trimming stripped 2 bases from V and 3 bases from J, with 7 bases between. In DNA form, the CDR3 reads TGTGCCAGCAGTTTAATAGCGGACACCGGGGAGCTGTTTTTT. Translating gives CASSLIADTGELFF.

The chain recombines TRBV5-4 with TRBJ2-7, with 13 bases aligning to TRBD2. CDR3 length: 13 amino acids. The germline CDR1 and CDR2 sequences are SGHNT and YYREEE (reference sequence). After removal of 3 bases from V and 12 bases from J, the junction contained 6 bases not matched to a gene. CDR3 sequence reads: CASSSRTSGSVYF. The CDR3 nucleotides read TGTGCCAGCAGCTCACGGACTAGCGGGAGCGTGTACTTC. The full variable domain, its missing parts supplied by reference TRBV5-4 and TRBJ2-7, is ETGVTQSPTHLIKTRGQQVTLRCSSQSGHNTVSWYQQALGQGPQFIFQYYREEENGRGNFPPRFSGLQFPNYSSELNVNALELDDSALYLCASSSRTSGSVYFGPGTRLTVT.

The chain uses TRBV6-6 and TRBJ1-2, with D possibly TRBD1 on 5 matching bases. Germline V CDR1 and CDR2: MNHNY, SVGAGI (reference sequence). Between the trimmed V and J ends, which lost 10 bases and 2 bases, there was a span of 11 bases. The CDR3 spans 12 residues. CDR3 nucleotides: TGTGCCATAAGCGGGGGGAACTATGGCTACACCTTC. Translation: CAISGGNYGYTF.

The chain couples TRBV28 to TRBJ1-2; a weak D match, TRBD1 (6 bases). The CDR3 runs 15 residues. Germline values: CDR1 MDHEN, CDR2 SYDVKM. Trimming took 7 bases from V and 1 from J, leaving 16 bases between them. CDR3 amino acids: CASTRTGGFNYGYTF. The CDR3 DNA sequence: TGTGCCAGCACCCGGACTGGGGGCTTTAACTATGGCTACACCTTC.

J is TRBJ1-1 and V is TRBV28; 9 bases map to TRBD1. The CDR3 is made up of 15 amino acids. The ends lost 6 bases at V and 7 bases at J; junction bases unmatched: 12. In germline, CDR1 is MDHEN, CDR2 SYDVKM. CDR3 bases: TGTGCCAGCAGCGAAGGGACAGGGCAAAGATATGAAGCTTTCTTT. The encoded protein is CASSEGTGQRYEAFF.

J is TRBJ2-7 and V is TRBV5-1, with D hard to call. Per germline, CDR1 SGHRS and CDR2 YFSETQ. Trimming took 5 bases from V and 3 from J, leaving 9 bases between them. CDR3 length equals 12 residues. CDR3 in amino acids: CASREQSYEQYF. The DNA for the CDR3 is TGCGCCAGCAGGGAACAGAGCTACGAGCAGTACTTC.

J is TRBJ1-1 and V is TRBV7-2; no definite D call. Per the germline V gene, CDR1 is SGHTA and CDR2 is FQGNSA. Deletions cut 5 bases from V and 1 base from J, with 14 bases between. The CDR3 contains 15 residues. The CDR3 is CASSPRGRENTEAFF. CDR3 nucleotides: TGTGCCAGCAGCCCTCGGGGTCGGGAGAACACTGAAGCTTTCTTT.

This rearrangement joins TRBV6-5 to TRBJ2-3; TRBD1 agrees at 9 bases. The CDR3 contains 15 residues. Trimming at V came to 8 bases and at J to 1 base, leaving 7 bases not matched to a gene. CDR1 MNHEY and CDR2 SVGAGI come from the germline V gene. For the CDR3, the DNA is TGTGCCAGCGCTCTGGGACAGGGCCGCACAGATACGCAGTATTTT. Amino acid sequence: CASALGQGRTDTQYF.

The V call is TRBV6-2 or TRBV6-3, the J call TRBJ1-5; D unresolved. Trimming took 7 bases from V and 7 from J, leaving 14 bases between them. The CDR3 extends over 13 amino acids. The germline V gene has CDR1 MNHEY and CDR2 SVGEGT. CDR3 in DNA: TGTGCCAGCACCCCACCCGGGAACCAGCCCCAGCATTTT. It encodes CASTPPGNQPQHF.

The V and J genes are TRBV5-4 and TRBJ2-3; the D gene is possibly TRBD2 (5 bases). V was pared by 4 bases and J by 5 bases, with 8 bases between. Germline-derived CDR1 and CDR2 are SGHNT and YYREEE (reference sequence). This CDR3 is 12 amino acids long. For the CDR3, the DNA is TGTGCCAGCAGCCCCCGGGGAGATACGCAGTATTTT. This codes for CASSPRGDTQYF.

The rearrangement links TRBV27 to TRBJ2-1, with unresolved D. V was shortened by 2 bases and J by 0 bases, with 8 bases between the two germline ends. Germline CDR1 is MNHEY and CDR2 is SMNVEV (reference sequence). This CDR3 has 15 residues. The CDR3, as DNA: TGTGCCAGCAGTTTAGGTCGAAGCTCCTACAATGAGCAGTTCTTC. Its translation is CASSLGRSSYNEQFF.

The rearrangement links TRBV5-1 to TRBJ2-1; 9 positions match TRBD1. V shed 2 bases and J 4 bases; nucleotides not matched to a gene: 4. This CDR3 contains 15 residues. CDR1 and CDR2 (germline): SGHRS, YFSETQ. The CDR3 DNA reads TGCGCCAGCAGCTTTGCGGGACAGGGATACAATGAGCAGTTCTTC. This gives the protein CASSFAGQGYNEQFF.

The V and J genes are TRBV30 and TRBJ2-7; tentatively, D is TRBD1 (6 bases). The germline V gene encodes CDR1 GTSNPN and CDR2 SVGIG (reference sequence). V was shortened by 4 bases and J by 2 bases, with 15 bases between the two germline ends. There are 14 residues in the CDR3. The DNA for the CDR3 is TGTGCCTGGACCCTGGAAAGGGACACCTACGAGCAGTACTTC. Its protein is CAWTLERDTYEQYF.

The rearrangement joins TRBV5-6 to TRBJ1-4, with a possible D match to TRBD1 (5 bases). CDR3 length equals 14 residues. CDR1 and CDR2 from the germline V gene are SGHDT and YYEEEE. V lost 4 bases, J lost 4 bases, and 11 bases lay in between. The CDR3 region has the DNA TGTGCCAGCAGCCGGGGCCGAATTAATGAAAAACTGTTTTTT. This sequence encodes CASSRGRINEKLFF.

The genes are TRBV6-2 or TRBV6-3 and TRBJ1-3; D might be TRBD1 (6 bases). The germline V gene has CDR1 MNHEY and CDR2 SVGEGT. The CDR3 covers 18 residues. Trimming stripped 5 bases from V and 1 base from J, with 21 bases between. For the CDR3, the DNA is TGTGCCAGCAGTGCCCCCGGACAGAAGAACCCTTCTGGAAACACCATATATTTT. Translation gives CASSAPGQKNPSGNTIYF.

This clone was observed a single time. The chain couples TRBV7-9 to TRBJ2-1; D uncertain. CDR1 is SEHNR, CDR2 FQNEAQ, per germline (reference sequence). The CDR3 totals 11 residues. V was trimmed by 6 bases and J by 6 bases, leaving 6 bases between them. CDR3 amino acids: CASSPANEQFF. The CDR3 bases are TGTGCCAGCAGTCCTGCCAATGAGCAGTTCTTC.

This CDR3 reads CASSYSGGRTEAFF. CDR3 in DNA: TGTGCCAGCAGTTACTCGGGGGGGCGAACTGAAGCTTTCTTT. This chain links TRBV6-2 or TRBV6-3 with TRBJ1-1, with D possibly TRBD1 on 6 matching bases. CDR1 and CDR2 (germline): MNHEY, SVGEGT. The CDR3 contains 14 residues. V dropped 0 bases and J dropped 5 bases, with 10 bases sitting between them.

V gene TRBV10-1 combines with J gene TRBJ2-7, with 7 nucleotides matching TRBD2. CDR3 length: 14 residues. The V gene end was trimmed by 5 bases and the J gene end by 7 bases; junction bases not matched to a gene: 11. Germline CDR1 and CDR2: WNHNN and SYGVQD (reference sequence). CDR3 DNA: TGCGCCAGCAGTCCCTCCGGGACTACGAAGGAGCAGTACTTC. Its protein product is CASSPSGTTKEQYF.

This clone appeared a single time. V gene TRBV3-1 (or the pseudogene TRBV3-2) combines with J gene TRBJ1-3, with 11 bases that match TRBD1. The CDR3 totals 17 residues. Per the germline V gene, CDR1 is LGHDT and CDR2 is YNNKEL (reference sequence). V lost 4 bases, J lost 1 base, and 6 bases stayed unmatched. The CDR3: CASSPRRDRGSGNTIYF. As DNA, the CDR3 is TGTGCCAGCAGCCCGAGACGGGACAGGGGGTCTGGAAACACCATATATTTT.

The chain is built from TRBV4-1 and TRBJ1-2; D gene unclear. The germline gives CDR1 MGHRA, CDR2 YSYEKL. The CDR3 spans 12 residues. V was pared by 2 bases and J by 4 bases, with 5 bases between. CDR3 protein: CASSQNGYGYTF. CDR3 DNA sequence: TGCGCCAGCAGCCAAAACGGCTATGGCTACACCTTC.

This rearrangement joins TRBV3-1 (or the pseudogene TRBV3-2) to TRBJ2-3; 8 bases are a match to TRBD2. Trimming cost V 4 bases and J 6 bases; bases outside gene matches: 9. Germline CDR1 LGHDT, CDR2 YNNKEL (reference sequence). The CDR3 extends over 15 amino acids. The CDR3 reads CASSLVGLAGDTQYF. DNA of the CDR3: TGTGCCAGCAGCCTCGTCGGACTAGCAGGTGATACGCAGTATTTT.

The J gene is TRBJ1-5, the V gene TRBV27; unclear D gene. Germline lookup yields CDR1 MNHEY and CDR2 SMNVEV (reference sequence). Deletions cut 0 bases from V and 2 bases from J, with 8 bases between. The CDR3 runs 15 residues. The CDR3 nucleotides are TGTGCCAGCAGTTTATCGGGGTACGGCAATCAGCCCCAGCATTTT. Amino acid sequence: CASSLSGYGNQPQHF.

V and J are TRBV5-1 and TRBJ2-2, with 9 positions matching TRBD1. J lost 1 base, V lost 3 bases, and 1 base had no gene match. The V gene's germline CDR1 is SGHRS and CDR2 YFSETQ. This CDR3 has 15 residues. Written as DNA, the CDR3 is TGCGCCAGCAGCTGGACAGGGGAGAACACCGGGGAGCTGTTTTTT. Translated: CASSWTGENTGELFF. The entire variable domain, with the rest obtained from reference TRBV5-1 and TRBJ2-2, is as follows: KAGVTQTPRYLIKTRGQQVTLSCSPISGHRSVSWYQQTPGQGLQFLFEYFSETQRNKGNFPGRFSGRQFSNSRSEMNVSTLELGDSALYLCASSWTGENTGELFFGEGSRLTVL.